This record covers a single T cell receptor beta chain. The antigen remains unidentified. CDR3 length equals 12 residues. V lost 6 bases, J lost 1 base, and 6 bases lay in between. This sample was taken from a study of T cell responses to AZD1222 COVID-19 vaccine. Broader study findings: Among those given AZD1222, only five or six were seropositive at baseline.

The data were produced by immunoSEQ multiplex PCR, yet TCRdb's version contains in-frame clones alone and is incomplete. The sample comprises approximately 100,000 clones, approximately 89% of which are singletons, and about 3% rests with the top ten. The material was peripheral blood, obtained on day 0 of MenACWY control vaccination. This chain uses TRBV12-3 or TRBV12-4 with TRBJ1-1, with no clear D. The sequence was obtained from an adult in good health. CDR3 protein: CASRTKNTEAFF. CDR3 DNA sequence: TGTGCCAGCAGAACAAAGAACACTGAAGCTTTCTTT.